The sequence of this T cell receptor beta chain was determined in a study of CD8+ T cells in alopecia areata. The sequencing template was cDNA reverse transcribed from extracted RNA. TCRdb's table, derived via immunoSEQ multiplex PCR, lists solely in-frame clones and lacks some. The sample has 95,000 to 120,000 clones, approximately 50% seen once. Only a few counts were recorded for this clone. Its antigen is still unknown. The CDR3 is made up of 14 amino acids. V was clipped by 5 bases and J by 0 bases; unmatched bases: 4. Germline CDR1 reads SEHNR; CDR2 reads FQNEAQ (reference sequence). Whole-study results and caveats: Relative to normal scalp, lesional scalp, especially alopecia totalis/universalis, showed higher clonality. Normal skin's resident alphabeta T cells are sequenced alongside lesional scalp T cells.

This sequence was found in a human donor with alopecia areata. This chain uses TRBV7-9 with TRBJ2-7; 7 nucleotides agree with TRBD1. Input material: NKG2D-low CD8+ T cells sorted from blood. The CDR3 bases are TGTGCCAGCAGCGGGGGACAGAGCTCCTACGAGCAGTACTTC. Amino acid sequence: CASSGGQSSYEQYF.